The T cell receptor beta chain under discussion was sequenced for a study of T-cell reconstitution after alpha-beta-depleted transplantation in children. Study conclusions and caveats: Approximately two months post-transplant, alpha-beta T cells reportedly originated from several hundred expanded graft clones. It was newly produced T cells that mostly accounted for T-cell counts and diversity one year after transplant. It was surviving recipient T cells and thymic progenitors that gave some patients high TCRbeta diversity at day 60.

This clonotype was counted many times. Its antigen remains unidentified. Unique molecular identifiers tagged the TCRbeta library. TCRdb used MiXCR to reprocess the PCR reads, holding one entry per CDR3 protein. The sample has about 470,000 distinct CDR3 sequences, 43% seen once. This TCR was sampled from a girl under 10 years old with aplastic anemia, due to receive a stem cell transplant. Sample: PBMCs, taken before TCRalphabeta/CD19-depleted stem cell transplant.

The CDR3 coding sequence is TGCAGTGCTAGGGACGGAGTTAGCACAGATACGCAGTATTTT. It encodes CSARDGVSTDTQYF. The chain joins TRBV20-1 to TRBJ2-3, with D hard to call. Germline lookup yields CDR1 DFQATT and CDR2 SNEGSKA (reference sequence). V was clipped by 3 bases and J by 0 bases, with 10 bases between them. The CDR3 loop spans 14 amino acids.